The 5 T cell receptor beta chains reported below all come from one sample, sequenced in a study of blood T cell repertoires in COVID-19. Some clones are missing from TCRdb's copy, which holds only in-frame ones; the method was immunoSEQ multiplex PCR. The sample lists about 280,000 clones; about 90% were seen once. The specimen sequenced was PBMCs or T cells enriched from blood (not recorded which). Receptors originate from a woman aged 55-75 years who had recovered from COVID-19.

V usage is TRBV11-2 and J usage is TRBJ2-1; 10 positions agree with TRBD1. CDR3 size: 14 residues. The V gene end was trimmed by 5 bases and the J gene end by 6 bases; junction bases not matched to a gene: 4. Germline loops: CDR1 SGHAT, CDR2 FQNNGV. CDR3 amino acids: CASSRQGAFNEQFF. The DNA for the CDR3 is TGTGCCAGCAGCCGACAGGGGGCATTCAATGAGCAGTTCTTC.

The rearrangement joins TRBV28 to TRBJ2-5, with D tentatively TRBD1 (6 bases). Germline-derived CDR1 and CDR2 are MDHEN and SYDVKM. The germline V and J ends were trimmed by 5 bases and 2 bases, with 18 bases remaining between them. CDR3 length: 16 amino acids. The CDR3 loop is CASSQLGARFQETQYF. For the CDR3, the DNA is TGTGCCAGCAGTCAGCTGGGGGCCAGGTTTCAAGAGACCCAGTACTTC.

This CDR3 reads CASRKTSGSPYEQYF. CDR3 nucleotide sequence: TGCGCCAGCAGAAAGACTAGCGGGAGTCCCTACGAGCAGTACTTC. This sequence joins TRBV10-1 and TRBJ2-7; 12 nucleotides align to TRBD2. CDR3 size: 15 residues. V was clipped by 6 bases and J by 2 bases; unmatched bases: 5. Germline values: CDR1 WNHNN, CDR2 SYGVQD (reference sequence).

As to this clone: At the DNA level, this CDR3 is encoded by other sequences in the same sample as well. This sequence joins TRBV27 and TRBJ1-5; possible D gene TRBD1, 5 bases. Trimming took 9 bases from V and 4 from J, leaving 10 bases between them. Germline assignment: CDR1 MNHEY and CDR2 SMNVEV (reference sequence). The CDR3 has 12 residues. The DNA of the CDR3 is TGTGCCAGTAGGAGGGGAAATCAGCCCCAGCATTTT. It encodes CASRRGNQPQHF.

The J gene is TRBJ1-5, the V gene TRBV11-3; D is undetermined. The CDR3 has 13 amino acids. The V gene's germline CDR1 is SGHNT and CDR2 YENEEA. V was shortened by 8 bases and J by 3 bases, with 11 bases between the two germline ends. The CDR3 DNA reads as TGTGCCAGCTCCTACAGTATCAATCAGCCCCAGCATTTT. Translation: CASSYSINQPQHF.